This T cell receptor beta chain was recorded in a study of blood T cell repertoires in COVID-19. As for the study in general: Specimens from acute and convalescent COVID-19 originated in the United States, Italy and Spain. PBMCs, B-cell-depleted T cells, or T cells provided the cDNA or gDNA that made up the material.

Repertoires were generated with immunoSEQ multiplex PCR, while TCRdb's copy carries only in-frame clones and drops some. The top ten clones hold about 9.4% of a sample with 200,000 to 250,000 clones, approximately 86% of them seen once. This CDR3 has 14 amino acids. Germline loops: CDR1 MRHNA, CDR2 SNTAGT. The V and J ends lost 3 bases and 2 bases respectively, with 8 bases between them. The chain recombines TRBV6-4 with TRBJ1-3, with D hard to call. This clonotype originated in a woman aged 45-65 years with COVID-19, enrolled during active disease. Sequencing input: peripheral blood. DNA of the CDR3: TGTGCCAGCAGTGAGTCGGGTGCTGGAAACACCATATATTTT. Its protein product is CASSESGAGNTIYF.